This paragraph covers one T cell receptor beta chain sequence. This record comes from a study of blood T cell repertoires in COVID-19. Study-wide context: Spain, Italy and the United States supplied samples that represented acute and convalescent COVID-19. Nucleic acid was either cDNA or gDNA, and it came from T cells, B-cell-depleted T cells, or PBMCs.

The V end lost 2 bases, the J end lost 7 bases, and 6 bases lay between the germline ends. The length of the CDR3 is 12 residues. Germline loops: CDR1 KGHSH, CDR2 LQKENI. Recruits, aged roughly 18 to 89 years, lived in about two dozen US areas. TCRdb's copy holds only in-frame clones and misses some; the assay was immunoSEQ multiplex PCR. The data show fewer than 350,000 clones, under 95% seen once. The V call is TRBV18, the J call TRBJ2-1; D gene unclear. The sequenced sample consisted of PBMCs or T cells enriched from blood (not recorded which). This TCR was recovered from a woman in her forties with acute COVID-19. CDR3 residues: CASSPAGNEQFF. The CDR3 DNA reads as TGTGCCAGCTCACCAGCCGGGAATGAGCAGTTCTTC. Full variable domain (missing parts from reference TRBV18 and TRBJ2-1): NAGVMQNPRHLVRRRGQEARLRCSPMKGHSHVYWYRQLPEEGLKFMVYLQKENIIDESGMPKERFSAEFPKEGPSILRIQQVVRGDSAAYFCASSPAGNEQFFGPGTRLTVL.